This T cell receptor (beta chain) was recovered during a study of shared clonotypes between healthy human individuals. Trimming took 0 bases from V and 5 from J; bases not matched to a gene: 9. Germline values: CDR1 SGDLS, CDR2 YYNGEE. The CDR3 length is 18 residues. Sorted-subset replicate PCR reactions contained 150 to 200 ng DNA, corresponding to approximately 30,000 T cell genomes. The data were produced by immunoSEQ multiplex PCR, yet TCRdb's version contains in-frame clones alone and is incomplete. The repertoire includes about 2.3 million clones, roughly 92% of them detected once, and around 0.4% sits in the top ten.

The receptor's source is a young man in good health. Some clones in this sample may be carry-over from other donors' samples. The chain employs TRBV9 and TRBJ2-7; 15 nucleotides agree with TRBD2. Specimen: naive CD4+ T cells from PBMCs. Subset defined: CD45RA+ positively selected. CDR3 sequence (DNA): TGTGCCAGCAGCGTAGAAGGGGTCGGGACTAGCGGGAGGCACGAGCAGTACTTC. Encoded protein: CASSVEGVGTSGRHEQYF.